The 17 T cell receptor beta chains presented below share a single source sample, sequenced in a study of blood T cells in healthy people across ages. A second PCR of about 7 to 11 cycles used a sample-barcoded 5' primer and a J-beta primer mix. TCRdb recomputed calls from the 5' RACE reads with MiXCR, one row per CDR3 protein. The repertoire consists of over 1,500,000 distinct CDR3 sequences, with roughly two fifths occurring once and the leading ten covering more than 20%. The sequenced sample consisted of blood. These receptors came from a human donor in good health.

This chain joins TRBV9 and TRBJ2-4; 10 bases agree with TRBD2. The CDR3 contains 15 residues. With 7 bases clipped from V and 13 bases from J, the junction kept 17 bases outside the gene matches. Per the germline V gene, CDR1 is SGDLS and CDR2 is YYNGEE. CDR3 sequence: CASATGTSAYNEQYF. The DNA for the CDR3 is TGTGCCAGCGCTACCGGGACTAGCGCCTACAATGAGCAGTACTTC.

The V call is TRBV24-1, the J call TRBJ2-3; D unclear. CDR3 length equals 14 residues. Germline loops: CDR1 KGHDR, CDR2 SFDVKD. The V and J ends lost 4 bases and 2 bases respectively, with 9 bases between them. The CDR3 nucleotides are TGTGCCACCAGTGACGTGGCGCTCACAGATACGCAGTATTTT. It specifies CATSDVALTDTQYF.

This rearrangement joins TRBV27 to TRBJ2-2; D not certain. With 6 bases removed from V and 3 bases from J, the gap between germline ends came to 17 bases. Germline values: CDR1 MNHEY, CDR2 SMNVEV (reference sequence). The CDR3 covers 16 residues. The CDR3 nucleotides are TGTGCCAGCAGAAATCCCCTTCAGGAACACACCGGGGAGCTGTTTTTT. The encoded protein is CASRNPLQEHTGELFF.

The V and J genes are TRBV29-1 and TRBJ2-1; unclear D gene. The CDR3 consists of 12 residues. Deletions cut 6 bases from V and 0 bases from J, with 6 bases between. Germline V CDR1 and CDR2: SQVTM, ANQGSEA. The CDR3 DNA is TGCAGCGTCTGGAGCTCCTACAATGAGCAGTTCTTC. It yields the protein CSVWSSYNEQFF.

Turning to this clonotype: Without the conserved terminal phenylalanine or tryptophan, this CDR3 likely stems from a read error. CDR3 sequence (DNA): TGCGCCAGCAGCGTCGTAGGGGGTGAGCAGTTCTGC. This codes for CASSVVGGEQFC. The chain links TRBV7-2 to TRBJ2-1; D is perhaps TRBD1 (6 bases). The CDR3 contains 12 residues. Germline V gene data show CDR1 as SGHTA and CDR2 as FQGNSA.

This clonotype was observed at least ten times. The chain couples TRBV18 to TRBJ2-5; no reliable D call. The CDR3 loop spans 13 amino acids. The V end was cut by 1 base, the J end by 5 bases, with 8 bases between. Germline V lookup: CDR1 KGHSH, CDR2 LQKENI. The CDR3 coding sequence is TGTGCCAGCTCACCACTGGGTGGGGAGACCCAGTACTTC. Amino acids: CASSPLGGETQYF. Variable domain in full (rest from reference TRBV18 and TRBJ2-5): NAGVMQNPRHLVRRRGQEARLRCSPMKGHSHVYWYRQLPEEGLKFMVYLQKENIIDESGMPKERFSAEFPKEGPSILRIQQVVRGDSAAYFCASSPLGGETQYFGPGTRLLVL.

The J gene is TRBJ2-5, the V gene TRBV20-1, with a possible D match to TRBD2 (6 bases). The DNA end favors TRBJ2-7, so the J call may be wrong. The CDR3 is made up of 15 amino acids. Germline CDR1 is DFQATT and CDR2 is SNEGSKA (reference sequence). CDR3 protein: CSAPRSGLANYEQYF. The CDR3 coding sequence is TGCAGTGCTCCACGCTCGGGACTGGCCAACTACGAGCAGTACTTC.

This chain joins TRBV15 and TRBJ1-1; D possibly corresponds to TRBD1 (5 bases). The CDR3 extends over 14 amino acids. V was clipped by 0 bases and J by 3 bases, with 8 bases between them. The germline V gene encodes CDR1 LNHNV and CDR2 YYDKDF (reference sequence). The chain's CDR3 is CATSRDKGYTEAFF. DNA of the CDR3: TGTGCCACCAGCAGAGATAAGGGGTACACTGAAGCTTTCTTT.

This clonotype has just a few counts. This sequence joins TRBV9 and TRBJ2-7; 9 bases align to TRBD1. The V and J ends lost 0 bases and 3 bases, in that order; junction bases with no gene match: 4. From germline, CDR1 is SGDLS and CDR2 YYNGEE. The length of the CDR3 is 15 residues. CDR3 DNA sequence: TGTGCCAGCAGCGTAGGTGGGGACAGGGTCTACGAGCAGTACTTC. Its translation is CASSVGGDRVYEQYF.

In this sample, this clonotype turned up a few times. The gene calls are TRBV29-1 and TRBJ1-1; no firm D call. Trimming stripped 1 base from V and 5 bases from J, with 11 bases between. The CDR3 sequence is 13 residues long. CDR1 is SQVTM and CDR2 is ANQGSEA in the germline V gene. Here the CDR3 reads CSVEGREGTEAFF. In nucleotides, the CDR3 is TGCAGCGTTGAAGGTAGAGAGGGTACTGAAGCTTTCTTT.

This chain links TRBV13 with TRBJ2-3; D call uncertain. CDR1 and CDR2 from the germline V gene are PRHDT and FYEKMQ (reference sequence). With 2 bases removed from V and 1 base from J, the gap between germline ends came to 13 bases. This CDR3 has 16 amino acids. CDR3 sequence: CASSLLRYRGTDTQYF. CDR3 bases: TGTGCCAGCAGCTTATTACGATACCGGGGCACAGATACGCAGTATTTT.

This sequence joins TRBV20-1 and TRBJ2-1; D gene uncertain. Trimming stripped 1 base from V and 8 bases from J, with 12 bases between. The CDR3 totals 13 residues. Germline assignment: CDR1 DFQATT and CDR2 SNEGSKA (reference sequence). The CDR3 protein is CSARGANLHEQFF. The CDR3 DNA sequence: TGCAGTGCTAGAGGGGCCAACCTGCATGAGCAGTTCTTC.

This clonotype has at least ten counts. The chain has TRBV6-6 and TRBJ2-1; possibly TRBD1 or TRBD2 for D (5 bases each). Per the germline V gene, CDR1 is MNHNY and CDR2 is SVGAGI (reference sequence). The CDR3 length is 13 residues. V was trimmed by 4 bases and J by 2 bases, leaving 6 bases between them. The CDR3 protein is CASSWGTYNEQFF. The DNA for the CDR3 is TGTGCCAGCAGTTGGGGGACCTACAATGAGCAGTTCTTC.

A single count supports this clonotype. This chain joins TRBV21-1 and TRBJ1-2. TRBV21-1 is a pseudogene segment. The CDR3 covers 16 residues. The CDR3 loop reads CASSKGADKLRHDYTF. CDR3 in DNA: TGTGCCAGCAGCAAAGGGGCTGACAAACTGAGGCATGACTACACCTTC.

This chain links TRBV6-2 or TRBV6-3 with TRBJ2-2, with no clear D. Deletions cut 5 bases from V and 7 bases from J, with 8 bases between. The CDR3 is made up of 12 amino acids. Germline-derived CDR1 and CDR2 are MNHEY and SVGEGT. The DNA for the CDR3 is TGTGCCAGCAGTCCAGACGACGGGGAGCTGTTTTTT. Its translation: CASSPDDGELFF.

This clonotype has just a few counts. The chain is built from TRBV20-1 and TRBJ2-5; D is unresolved. Matching the DNA end better, TRBJ2-7 makes the J call doubtful. The CDR3 extends over 14 amino acids. In germline, CDR1 is DFQATT, CDR2 SNEGSKA (reference sequence). Written as DNA, the CDR3 is TGCAGTGCTAGAGATAGGGATTCTGGCTACGAGCAGTACTTC. Amino acid sequence: CSARDRDSGYEQYF.

The chain links TRBV5-1 to TRBJ1-5; possible D gene TRBD1, 5 bases. The V gene lost 0 bases and the J gene lost 8 bases, with 15 bases spanning the gap. CDR1 is SGHRS, CDR2 YFSETQ, per germline. CDR3 length: 15 amino acids. The chain's CDR3 is CASSLAGTSAEPQHF. Written as DNA, the CDR3 is TGCGCCAGCAGCTTGGCAGGGACCTCAGCGGAGCCCCAGCATTTT.